The 26 T cell receptor beta chains below all came from one sample that was sequenced in a study of blood T cells in healthy people across ages. Then a second PCR, running roughly 7 to 11 cycles, was carried out with a sample-barcoded 5' primer and a J-beta primer mix. In TCRdb, the 5' RACE reads were re-called with MiXCR into one record per CDR3 protein. The table records around 1.5 million distinct CDR3 sequences, approximately 32% of them present only once. Sequencing was performed on blood. Receptor source: a woman in her 30s in good health.

This chain joins TRBV20-1 and TRBJ2-5; no firm D call. The length of the CDR3 is 13 residues. V lost 2 bases to trimming and J lost 2 bases, with 9 bases between them. CDR1 is DFQATT and CDR2 is SNEGSKA in the germline V gene (reference sequence). This CDR3 is CSARSWMQETQYF. The CDR3 DNA reads as TGCAGTGCTAGATCCTGGATGCAAGAGACCCAGTACTTC.

The chain uses TRBV10-3 and TRBJ2-7; D is possibly TRBD2 (6 bases). TRBJ2-5 explains the end of the DNA better; the J call may be wrong. The CDR3 loop spans 17 amino acids. CDR1 and CDR2 from the germline V gene are ENHRY and SYGVKD. As DNA, the CDR3 is TGTGCCATCAATGAATCGCGACTAGAGGTCGGGCGAGAGACCCAGTACTTC. This translates into CAINESRLEVGRETQYF.

This clonotype was recorded at least ten times. The CDR3 DNA reads as TGTGCCAGCAGGGACTGGACCACCTACAATGAGCAGTTCTTC. Encoded protein: CASRDWTTYNEQFF. The chain joins TRBV2 to TRBJ2-1; perhaps TRBD2 as D (5 bases). CDR1 and CDR2 (germline): SNHLY, FYNNEI. The CDR3 runs 14 residues. The ends were cut back, 6 bases at V and 2 bases at J, with 11 bases in the middle.

In its sample, this clonotype was seen a few times. The chain is built from TRBV4-2 and TRBJ2-1; 10 positions match TRBD2. This CDR3 has 16 amino acids. The ends lost 2 bases at V and 3 bases at J; junction bases unmatched: 4. Germline CDR1 LGHNA, CDR2 YNFKEQ. The CDR3 DNA is TGTGCCAGCAGCCAACAACTAGCGGGAAACTACAATGAGCAGTTCTTC. The encoded protein is CASSQQLAGNYNEQFF.

The chain couples TRBV4-1 to TRBJ2-1, with TRBD2 matching 7 bases. This CDR3 comprises 16 residues. Unmatched junction bases numbered 7, after V lost 3 bases and J lost 2 bases. Germline V lookup: CDR1 MGHRA, CDR2 YSYEKL. CDR3 sequence (DNA): TGCGCCAGCAGCCACGGGAGGCTAACCCCCTACAATGAGCAGTTCTTC. Translating it yields CASSHGRLTPYNEQFF.

The chain joins TRBV30 to TRBJ2-4; the D gene could be TRBD1 or TRBD2 (5 bases each). The DNA end is more similar to TRBJ2-7, so the J call may be wrong. CDR1 and CDR2 from the germline V gene are GTSNPN and SVGIG (reference sequence). The CDR3 totals 12 residues. The CDR3 region has the DNA TGTGCCTGGAGTGTCAGGGCGGGCGAGCAGTACTTC. This gives the protein CAWSVRAGEQYF.

This clonotype turned up a few times. The CDR3: CASSSGLAGTADTQYF. Here the CDR3 DNA reads TGCGCCAGCAGCTCGGGACTAGCGGGCACGGCAGATACGCAGTATTTT. The chain has TRBV5-1 and TRBJ2-3; 12 bases align to TRBD2. The CDR3 covers 16 residues. The V segment lost 3 bases and the J segment 4 bases; nucleotides outside the gene matches: 6. Germline CDR1 reads SGHRS; CDR2 reads YFSETQ.

This clonotype was observed a few times. V is TRBV6-2 or TRBV6-3 and J is TRBJ1-2; unclear D gene. The CDR3 extends over 16 amino acids. Per the germline V gene, CDR1 is MNHEY and CDR2 is SVGEGT. V was clipped by 3 bases and J by 3 bases, with 17 bases between them. In nucleotides, the CDR3 is TGTGCCAGCAGTTATCTTCCTCCCAATCCGGACTATGGCTACACCTTC. Encoded protein: CASSYLPPNPDYGYTF.

J is TRBJ2-3 and V is TRBV6-1, with a possible D match to TRBD1 (5 bases). V lost 3 bases, J lost 4 bases, and 11 bases lay in between. The CDR3 is 14 amino acids. In germline, CDR1 is MNHNS, CDR2 SASEGT. The CDR3 nucleotides are TGTGCCAGCAGTGAGGGCAGGGATTCAGATACGCAGTATTTT. It translates to CASSEGRDSDTQYF.

This clonotype was counted only a few times. The rearrangement uses TRBV4-1 and TRBJ2-5; 12 bases agree with TRBD2. Germline V lookup: CDR1 MGHRA, CDR2 YSYEKL. Losses at the gene ends were 0 bases for V and 5 bases for J; bases not matched to a gene: 7. The CDR3 has 17 residues. Here the CDR3 reads CASSQDSLAGGRETQYF. CDR3 in DNA: TGCGCCAGCAGCCAAGATTCGCTAGCGGGGGGGCGTGAGACCCAGTACTTC.

The chain combines TRBV20-1 with TRBJ1-1; D ambiguous. The CDR3 spans 14 residues. Germline-derived CDR1 and CDR2 are DFQATT and SNEGSKA (reference sequence). The germline V and J ends were trimmed by 0 bases and 10 bases, with 18 bases remaining between them. CDR3 sequence (DNA): TGCAGTGCTAGAGATCACCGCCTGGGAAGCGGAGCTTTCTTT. It specifies CSARDHRLGSGAFF.

This clonotype was found a few times. The rearrangement joins TRBV20-1 to TRBJ2-7; weak D call: TRBD2 (5 bases). The CDR3 covers 13 residues. CDR1 DFQATT and CDR2 SNEGSKA come from the germline V gene (reference sequence). V was shortened by 3 bases and J by 1 base, with 10 bases between the two germline ends. CDR3 DNA sequence: TGCAGTGCTAGGCGGGCGGAATCCTACGAGCAGTACTTC. Its translation: CSARRAESYEQYF.

In DNA form, the CDR3 reads TGCGCCAGCAGCTTGACAGGGCCCTACACCTTC. It yields the protein CASSLTGPYTF. V and J are TRBV5-1 and TRBJ1-2; the D gene is possibly TRBD1 (6 bases). The V and J ends lost 1 base and 10 bases respectively, with 8 bases between them. The CDR3 totals 11 residues. CDR1 is SGHRS, CDR2 YFSETQ, per germline.

The rearrangement links TRBV6-2 or TRBV6-3 to TRBJ1-2, with D tentatively TRBD1 (5 bases). V shed 5 bases and J shed 8 bases, with 15 bases lying between them. The germline V gene has CDR1 MNHEY and CDR2 SVGEGT. This CDR3 is built from 13 residues. Here the CDR3 DNA reads TGTGCCAGCAGTGGGACGGAGGTCCGGGGCTACACCTTC. Residues: CASSGTEVRGYTF.

This clonotype was found a few times. Germline and junction disagree at one end, which may indicate a read error. The chain joins TRBV2 to TRBJ2-7; D might be TRBD2 (6 bases). The CDR3 contains 15 residues. Germline CDR1 SNHLY, CDR2 FYNNEI. The CDR3 DNA follows: TGTGCCAGCAGCGAAGGAGGAGGGAGCTCCTACGAGCAGTACTTC. Protein: CASSEGGGSSYEQYF.

The V call is TRBV12-3 or TRBV12-4, the J call TRBJ2-5; TRBD1 matches at 7 bases. The end of the DNA aligns better with TRBJ2-7, so the J call may be wrong. The CDR3 consists of 14 residues. In nucleotides, the CDR3 is TGTGCCAGCAGTCAGACAGGGAGTCTTGGCGAGCAGTACTTC. Protein product: CASSQTGSLGEQYF.

The rearrangement uses TRBV29-1 and TRBJ2-7, with 10 bases lining up with TRBD1. Germline lookup yields CDR1 SQVTM and CDR2 ANQGSEA. V gave up 3 bases and J gave up 6 bases; unmatched junction bases: 8. The CDR3 contains 14 residues. CDR3 sequence: CSVDKGTGVSEQYF. CDR3 DNA: TGCAGCGTTGACAAAGGGACAGGGGTAAGCGAGCAGTACTTC.

As concerns this clonotype: A much larger clone differs by one base, so this may be a read error. The chain joins TRBV5-6 to TRBJ2-1, with unresolved D. The length of the CDR3 is 12 residues. Trimming pared 3 bases from V and 9 bases from J, leaving 10 bases between. Germline CDR1 SGHDT, CDR2 YYEEEE. The CDR3 protein is CASSYLESEQFF. CDR3 sequence (DNA): TGTGCCAGCAGCTATCTGGAAAGTGAGCAGTTCTTC.

This chain links TRBV4-1 with TRBJ1-1, with D tentatively TRBD1 (5 bases). The CDR3 length is 17 residues. V gave up 4 bases and J gave up 3 bases, with 21 bases separating them. From germline, CDR1 is MGHRA and CDR2 YSYEKL. The CDR3 DNA reads as TGCGCCAGCAGCCCCTTAACGGGACGCCTAGGGGACACTGAAGCTTTCTTT. The encoded protein is CASSPLTGRLGDTEAFF.

This clonotype appeared once. It is likely a read error, because the conserved phenylalanine at the end of the CDR3 is missing. The CDR3, as DNA: TGTGCCAGCAGCGTTAGCGGGAGAGGGTCCAATGAGCAGTTCTGC. The encoded protein is CASSVSGRGSNEQFC. The chain couples TRBV9 to TRBJ2-1; 9 bases map to TRBD2. Germline V CDR1 and CDR2: SGDLS, YYNGEE. Germline trimming cut 2 bases from V and 6 bases from J; bases unmatched to any gene: 6. The CDR3 extends over 15 amino acids.

This chain connects TRBV7-2 to TRBJ2-3; 9 nucleotides align to TRBD2. The V gene end was trimmed by 5 bases and the J gene end by 3 bases; junction bases not matched to a gene: 9. The germline V gene encodes CDR1 SGHTA and CDR2 FQGNSA. This CDR3 comprises 16 residues. The CDR3 sequence: CASSRRGGRSTDTQYF. The CDR3 region has the DNA TGTGCCAGCAGCCGGCGGGGGGGGCGGTCGACAGATACGCAGTATTTT.

The chain joins TRBV6-1 to TRBJ2-7, with D tentatively TRBD1 (6 bases). Trimming left V 3 bases short and J 1 base short, with 13 bases between. CDR3 size: 15 residues. Germline assignment: CDR1 MNHNS and CDR2 SASEGT. The CDR3 here is CASSDRGFKSYEQYF. The CDR3 DNA reads as TGTGCCAGCAGTGACAGGGGTTTTAAATCCTACGAGCAGTACTTC.

The rearrangement joins TRBV20-1 to TRBJ2-5; no clear D gene. CDR1 is DFQATT and CDR2 is SNEGSKA in the germline V gene (reference sequence). The CDR3 has 13 residues. The germline V and J ends were trimmed by 6 bases and 4 bases, with 15 bases remaining between them. The CDR3 bases are TGCAGTGCACCCCCAAGGGCTGGAGAGACCCAGTACTTC. Translating gives CSAPPRAGETQYF.

V and J are TRBV4-1 and TRBJ2-7, with 7 bases matching TRBD1. The CDR3 has 14 residues. The J segment lost 6 bases and the V segment lost 6 bases, leaving 11 bases of the junction unmatched. CDR1 is MGHRA and CDR2 is YSYEKL in the germline V gene. In nucleotides, the CDR3 is TGCGCCAGCAGACGAGCTCAGGGGGAAGCCGAGCAGTACTTC. It yields the protein CASRRAQGEAEQYF.

On this clonotype: One base away lies a much larger clone, so this may be a sequencing read error. Given the absence of the conserved phenylalanine or tryptophan at the CDR3 end, a read error is likely. This chain connects TRBV5-5 to TRBJ2-5; weak D call: TRBD1 (6 bases). The J call is doubtful: the DNA matches TRBJ2-7 better. Germline V gene lookup returns CDR1 SGHKS and CDR2 YYEKEE (reference sequence). CDR3 size: 14 residues. The CDR3 bases are TGTGCCAGCAGCCCGGGACCAGGGGTCTACGAGCAGTACCTC. Translation gives CASSPGPGVYEQYL.

Concerning this clonotype: An end of the junction does not agree with germline; a read error may underlie this. The chain recombines TRBV24-1 with TRBJ2-2, with 12 bases aligning to TRBD2. Per germline, CDR1 KGHDR and CDR2 SFDVKD. CDR3 length: 19 amino acids. The CDR3 sequence: CATQNPGLAGSANTGERFF. In DNA form, the CDR3 reads TGTGCCACCCAGAATCCGGGACTAGCGGGCAGCGCGAACACCGGAGAGCGGTTTTTT.